This T cell receptor (beta chain) stems from a study of CXCR3-negative and CXCR3-positive naive CD8 T cells. Via 5' RACE with UMI labels, TRB cDNA libraries were prepared. TCRdb re-called the 5' RACE reads and catalogs CDR3 proteins one per entry, DNA excluded. The sample features 120,000 to 150,000 distinct CDR3 sequences, with 0.25% to 0.35% in its top ten. General study results and limits: Surface CD5 looked about the same in the naive subsets, so the authors worked out TCR strength from TRB CDR3 properties. Both naive subsets had comparably high diversity; memory CD8+ cells much lower. Cryopreserved cells partially lost CXCR3 expression, and fresh PBMCs were used in most assays. TRB CDR3s of CXCR3-positive naive cells were more hydrophobic than those of CXCR3-negative naive cells. Naive cells that were CXCR3-negative or CXCR3-positive used TRBV-TRBJ genes alike, while memory cells diverged.

Worth noting for this clonotype: Antigen unknown.

Per germline, CDR1 MNHNY and CDR2 SVGAGI (reference sequence). This CDR3 comprises 14 residues. Sequencing was done on a sample of naive CXCR3+ CD8+ T cells from blood. Subset noted: CD45RO-CCR7+CD27+CD95- naive CD8+ T cells expressing CXCR3 (TNR3+). V is TRBV6-6 and J is TRBJ2-5; TCRdb selects TRBD2, and the lack of DNA leaves this call unchecked. The TCR sequence derives from a human donor in good health. Some clones in this sample may be carry-over from other donors' samples. CDR3 protein: CASSFTTSAETQYF.